This TCR beta chain was sequenced in a study of shared clonotypes between healthy human individuals. Across the whole study: A donor's plate count was three for CD4 naive and three for CD4 memory; CD8 naive had two and CD8 memory one. Study findings and constraints: Tissue TCR repertoires likely differ from these blood-only repertoires.

Details on this clone: The antigen is not known.

Naive CD8 cells comprised CD45RO-negative, CCR7-positively selected cells, excluding terminally differentiated effector memory CD45RA+ cells. Running of the assay took place at deep level. As processed by the authors: Junction-only immunoSEQ data arrived without quality scores, meaning filtering differed. The data were produced by immunoSEQ multiplex PCR, yet TCRdb's version contains in-frame clones alone and is incomplete. The V and J calls and clone size were taken over from that table, and D and trimming were inferred from the DNA. The sample includes around 2,000,000 clones, approximately 94% seen only once; the top ten take roughly 1.7%. Germline V gives CDR1 LNHDA, CDR2 SQIVND (reference sequence). Trimming cost V 3 bases and J 2 bases, with 10 bases left between them. This CDR3 comprises 15 residues.

The chain uses TRBV19 and TRBJ2-2; D not certain. The sequenced material came from naive CD8+ T cells from PBMCs. This TCR was recovered from a young man in good health. Some clones in this sample may be carry-over from other donors' samples. This CDR3 is CASSIRHFNTGELFF. CDR3 nucleotide sequence: TGTGCCAGTAGTATCAGGCATTTTAACACCGGGGAGCTGTTTTTT. The whole variable domain, remainder taken from reference TRBV19 and TRBJ2-2, is DGGITQSPKYLFRKEGQNVTLSCEQNLNHDAMYWYRQDPGQGLRLIYYSQIVNDFQKGDIAEGYSVSREKKESFPLTVTSAQKNPTAFYLCASSIRHFNTGELFFGEGSRLTVL.